This entry concerns a single T cell receptor beta chain. The clone's antigen remains unknown. Base qualities are missing; no much larger clone stands one base away. The sample originates from a study of post-analysis software for immune sequencing data (dated by TCRdb to the mid-2010s). Regarding the research as a whole: Disease courses on record covered relapsing-remitting, secondary progressive and progressive-relapsing multiple sclerosis, though some patients had no subtype annotation. A subset of samples was prepared in parallel using single-end sample barcoding, then pooled and co-amplified after Illumina adapter ligation. Patient repertoires were compared against ten to eleven previously published healthy control repertoires from donors aged roughly 6 to 26 years.

Findings and caveats that apply to the study as a whole: Significantly higher frequencies in patients than in controls were found for roughly 5 TRBV segments, including TRBV5-6, TRBV5-1 and TRBV20-1. Direct clustering with F measure revealed strong co-clustering of samples prepared in the same batch, which led to a batch-effect correction. The control group was slightly older than the multiple sclerosis patient group. Compared with controls, multiple sclerosis patients had significantly lower normalized Chao1 diversity, a finding suggesting substantial peripheral T-cell clonal expansion.

From the cysteine up to the phenylalanine, the CDR3 has a length of 14 residues. Just the 42-base CDR3 DNA is kept, in frame starting at base 1. Trimming costs V 9 bases and J 11 bases, and their ends lie 25 bases apart. CDR1 ENHRY and CDR2 SYGVKD were looked up in the germline V gene. To demonstrate the VDJtools post-analysis software, TCR beta repertoires were profiled from the peripheral blood of 13 young patients with multiple sclerosis. The patients with multiple sclerosis were children and adolescents between about 6 and 16 years of age. The library was obtained by PCR. The data were produced on an Illumina HiSeq 2500. To reduce PCR and sequencing biases, unique molecular identifiers were incorporated into the TCR beta cDNA libraries. Approximately 500,000 cDNA molecules were obtained per 1 to 10 million input T cells, so each molecule approximated one T cell. The same protocol used for the earlier healthy control dataset was applied to prepare and sequence the patient libraries. Samples belonging to the same batch were prepared together, multiplexed and sequenced on a shared HiSeq lane. In the source study's methods: Raw barcoded reads were processed with MIGEC, discarding single-read molecular identifier groups before consensus assembly and CDR3 extraction. Clonotype tables were post-analysed with VDJtools, normalizing diversity by down-sampling all datasets to the smallest sample size. To correct batch-related cross-sample contamination, repertoire overlap clustering matched CDR3 amino acid sequences but not nucleotide sequences. The public sequencing data were trimmed at Q25 with fastp and processed into clonotypes with MiXCR by TCRdb, which kept only in-frame beta chains. CDR3 protein duplicates are merged, each entry listing the most common genes and DNA. The V and J calls and clone size come from TCRdb's table, not from the authors' own analysis. This sample lists about 800,000 distinct CDR3 sequences; 25% to 30% were detected once. More than 0.45% of the sample is in the top ten clones.

This clonotype was sampled from a girl under 18 with multiple sclerosis. The sequencing input was blood. The rearrangement combines TRBV10-3 with TRBJ2-5; no confident D gene assignment can be made. The CDR3 reads as follows: CAMGRDSEAEEQYF. The DNA reads as follows: TGTGCCATGGGTCGTGACTCCGAGGCTGAGGAGCAGTACTTC.